This TCR beta chain was captured in a study of control samples from healthy donors and cancer patients (dated by TCRdb to the early 2020s). Libraries were prepared through the immunoSEQ multiplex PCR assay. TCRdb stores this immuneACCESS table with in-frame sequences only. Part of the clones is absent; in the studies checked, under half of the shortfall reflects unresolved V genes, and no reason is known for the rest. This sample lists fewer than 200,000 clones; around 90% were detected once. The ten largest clones take up roughly 5.3% of the sample. This clone was counted once. This clone's antigen is unknown. Nothing much larger sits one base from this clone, and base qualities are not available. Sequenced material: blood. This clonotype was sampled from a woman between 25 and 40 years old in good health.

For the CDR3, the sequence is CASSLNPGLDEKLFF. The sequence in DNA is TGTGCCAGCTCGCTGAACCCGGGATTAGATGAAAAACTGTTTTTT. The sequence is built from TRBV18 and TRBJ1-4, with the identity of the D gene unclear. V loses 6 bases, J loses 6 bases, and the germline ends lie 17 bases apart. According to the germline V gene, CDR1 reads KGHSH and CDR2 reads LQKENI. The CDR3 runs 15 amino acids, cysteine and phenylalanine included. The entry retains the CDR3 DNA only, 45 bases that are in frame from base 1.